This passage covers 2 T cell receptor beta chains from one sample sequenced in a study of cytomegalovirus exposure and HLA in healthy donors. Vbeta (60) and Jbeta (13) primers were used in the PCR. Profiled with immunoSEQ multiplex PCR; TCRdb holds only in-frame clones, not every one. The table lists fewer than 75,000 clones, around 77% of them singletons, with around 4% in the top ten. The source material was PBMCs. These receptors all stem from a woman aged 25 to 39 in good health and CMV-seronegative.

CDR3 in DNA: TGCGCCAGCAGCCAACAGGGGGCAAAAGGGGCCAACGTCCTGACTTTC. This encodes CASSQQGAKGANVLTF. The chain has TRBV4-1 and TRBJ2-6; 8 nucleotides line up with TRBD1. V shed 2 bases, J shed 4 bases, and the junction held 4 bases outside the gene matches. Per germline, CDR1 MGHRA and CDR2 YSYEKL. The CDR3 is made up of 16 amino acids.

The rearrangement joins TRBV7-9 to TRBJ1-2, with D hard to call. V lost 1 base to trimming and J lost 4 bases, with 10 bases between them. Per germline, CDR1 SEHNR and CDR2 FQNEAQ (reference sequence). This CDR3 region has 14 residues. The CDR3 sequence: CASSLGHSPYGYTF. The DNA of the CDR3 is TGTGCCAGCAGCTTAGGACACTCTCCCTATGGCTACACCTTC.